This paragraph reports one T cell receptor beta chain. As yet, its antigen is unknown. Healthy individuals who donated bone marrow served as the donors. PCR primers comprised 60 Vbeta and 13 Jbeta primers. Assay used: immunoSEQ multiplex PCR; TCRdb lists only in-frame clones, some missing. The sample shows 150,000 or so clones, around 72% of them seen only once. This entry comes from a study of cytomegalovirus exposure and HLA in healthy donors. The study's findings and limits: The study put 150 to 200 TCR beta chains on its list as cytomegalovirus-associated. In a later analysis, CMV-associated beta chains were mostly HLA-associated, it appeared.

This CDR3 has 16 amino acids. The trim removed 1 base at V and 4 bases at J, leaving 5 bases unmatched. Germline lookup yields CDR1 MNHEY and CDR2 SVGAGI. The material sequenced was PBMCs. The rearrangement joins TRBV6-5 to TRBJ1-2, with TRBD1 matching over 11 bases. The sequence was collected from a woman in her fifties or sixties in good health and CMV-seropositive. As DNA, the CDR3 is TGTGCCAGCAGTTACTTGGGACAGGGGGGGTCCTATGGCTACACCTTC. Translation: CASSYLGQGGSYGYTF.